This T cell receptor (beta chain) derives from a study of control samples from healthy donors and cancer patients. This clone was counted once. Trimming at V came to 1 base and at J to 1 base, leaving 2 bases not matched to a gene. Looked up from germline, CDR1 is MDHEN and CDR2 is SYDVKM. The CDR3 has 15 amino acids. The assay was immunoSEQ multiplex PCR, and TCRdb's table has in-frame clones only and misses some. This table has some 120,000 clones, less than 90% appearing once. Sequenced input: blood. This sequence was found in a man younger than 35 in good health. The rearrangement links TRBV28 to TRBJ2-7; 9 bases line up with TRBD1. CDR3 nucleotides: TGTGCCAGCAGTTTATTGACAGGGGGTTCCTACGAGCAGTACTTC. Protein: CASSLLTGGSYEQYF.